This paragraph reports one TCR beta chain. This sample is drawn from a study of long-term antiretroviral therapy in people with HIV. Running of the v3.0 immunoSEQ assay took place at survey level. Sequencing of each sample targeted about 35,000-50,000 T-cell genomes. Assay used: immunoSEQ multiplex PCR; TCRdb lists only in-frame clones, some missing. The data contain 25,000 to 35,000 clones, approximately 89% of them singletons. The CDR3 length is 16 residues. The V and J ends lost 6 bases and 0 bases, in that order; junction bases with no gene match: 1. CDR1 is MNHNY and CDR2 is SVGAGI in the germline V gene (reference sequence).

The chain uses TRBV6-6 and TRBJ2-2; 13 bases fit TRBD2. This clonotype originated in a man between 18 and 35 years old with HIV. Material: unsorted PBMCs, obtained 3.1 years after starting antiretroviral therapy. CDR3 nucleotides: TGTGCCAGCAGAGGGACTAGCGGGGCGAACACCGGGGAGCTGTTTTTT. This encodes CASRGTSGANTGELFF.